The 2 T cell receptor beta chains below all came from one sample that was sequenced in a study of blood T cell repertoires in COVID-19. Clones were sequenced by immunoSEQ multiplex PCR, and TCRdb holds only the in-frame ones, with some missing. The sample lists about 65,000 clones; over 85% were seen once. The sequenced sample consisted of peripheral blood. These receptors all come from a man aged 65 to 85 with active COVID-19.

The chain has TRBV7-3 and TRBJ2-7; TRBD1 matches 9 bases. Unmatched junction bases numbered 6, after V lost 3 bases and J lost 6 bases. Germline CDR1 and CDR2: SGHTA and FQGTGA. The CDR3 is 14 amino acids. The CDR3 region is CASSFTGGWGEQYF. CDR3 sequence (DNA): TGTGCCAGCAGCTTCACAGGGGGCTGGGGCGAGCAGTACTTC.

The chain employs TRBV5-6 and TRBJ2-7, with unresolved D. V shed 4 bases and J shed 2 bases, with 10 bases lying between them. In germline, CDR1 is SGHDT, CDR2 YYEEEE. The CDR3 is made up of 13 amino acids. CDR3 sequence reads: CASSVGSPYEQYF. CDR3 DNA sequence: TGTGCCAGCAGCGTCGGGTCCCCCTACGAGCAGTACTTC. The whole variable domain, remainder taken from reference TRBV5-6 and TRBJ2-7, is DAGVTQSPTHLIKTRGQQVTLRCSPKSGHDTVSWYQQALGQGPQFIFQYYEEEERQRGNFPDRFSGHQFPNYSSELNVNALLLGDSALYLCASSVGSPYEQYFGPGTRLTVT.